Given below is one T cell receptor beta chain in context. The antigen is not known. A multiplex PCR was run with 60 Vbeta primers and 13 Jbeta primers. This table comes from immunoSEQ multiplex PCR, and its TCRdb copy is limited to in-frame clones, with some not included. This table has approximately 270,000 clones, about four fifths appearing once. This CDR3 has 15 amino acids. V lost 3 bases to trimming and J lost 1 base, with 10 bases between them. CDR1 SGDLS and CDR2 YYNGEE come from the germline V gene. The data are from a study of cytomegalovirus exposure and HLA in healthy donors. General observations from the study: There was a cluster of highly shared sequence variants that was likely a sequencing artifact. Researchers reported from a later analysis that most CMV-associated TCR beta chains appeared HLA-restricted. Researchers reported that three CMV-associated chains were confirmed in vitro as CMV antigen-specific.

The receptor was isolated from a girl aged 2 to 10 in good health and CMV-seronegative. This chain uses TRBV9 with TRBJ2-2; D gene uncertain. Specimen: PBMCs. The CDR3 is CASSGASGNTGELFF. The CDR3 DNA sequence: TGTGCCAGCAGCGGAGCTTCGGGGAACACCGGGGAGCTGTTTTTT.